The 30 T cell receptor beta chains below come from one sample, sequenced in a study of siplizumab effects on memory and regulatory T cells. The table came from immunoSEQ multiplex PCR; TCRdb's copy has only in-frame clones and leaves some out. Of around 68,000 clones in the sample, roughly 88% are singletons; the top ten hold about 1.5%. The specimen sequenced was Tregs sorted from blood. All receptors derive from a human donor in good health.

V gene TRBV6-5 combines with J gene TRBJ1-5; perhaps TRBD1 as D (5 bases). The CDR3 extends over 14 amino acids. Germline values: CDR1 MNHEY, CDR2 SVGAGI. V was pared by 3 bases and J by 4 bases, with 10 bases between. In nucleotides, the CDR3 is TGTGCCAGCAGTTATCCCGGGGCTAATCAGCCCCAGCATTTT. This translates into CASSYPGANQPQHF.

Judged by abundance, this clone is medium-sized. The J gene is TRBJ1-5, the V gene TRBV18; D unclear. Germline CDR1 and CDR2: KGHSH and LQKENI. Deletions cut 2 bases from V and 5 bases from J, with 7 bases between. The CDR3 sequence is 13 residues long. CDR3 residues: CASSPGGYQPQHF. In DNA form, the CDR3 reads TGTGCCAGCTCACCAGGAGGGTATCAGCCCCAGCATTTT.

This sequence joins TRBV30 and TRBJ2-7; tentatively, D is TRBD1 (6 bases). V gave up 3 bases and J gave up 12 bases, with 15 bases separating them. The CDR3 has 11 amino acids. The germline V gene has CDR1 GTSNPN and CDR2 SVGIG (reference sequence). CDR3 DNA sequence: TGTGCCTGGAGGCAGGGGCGGGTTCGGTACTTC. The encoded protein is CAWRQGRVRYF.

The gene calls are TRBV5-1 and TRBJ1-1, with a possible D match to TRBD1 (6 bases). Per the germline V gene, CDR1 is SGHRS and CDR2 is YFSETQ. This CDR3 comprises 16 residues. V was pared by 4 bases and J by 8 bases, with 24 bases between. CDR3 nucleotide sequence: TGCGCCAGCAGCCCCCGAACAGGGACGGGAATTAAGGAAGCTTTCTTT. As protein: CASSPRTGTGIKEAFF.

Turning to this clone: Other DNA sequences in the same sample also yield this CDR3. This sequence joins TRBV10-1 and TRBJ2-3, with D perhaps matching TRBD2 (5 bases). The germline CDR1 and CDR2 sequences are WNHNN and SYGVQD (reference sequence). The V gene lost 5 bases and the J gene lost 3 bases, with 12 bases spanning the gap. The CDR3 runs to 14 residues. CDR3 sequence (DNA): TGCGCCAGCAGTCCTGGAGGTAGTACAGATACGCAGTATTTT. Protein sequence: CASSPGGSTDTQYF.

The chain employs TRBV2 and TRBJ2-6, with TRBD2 as a possible D gene (6 bases). CDR1 is SNHLY and CDR2 is FYNNEI in the germline V gene. CDR3 length: 15 amino acids. Between the trimmed V and J ends, which lost 4 bases and 0 bases, there was a span of 7 bases. Here the CDR3 reads CASSGRDSGANVLTF. CDR3 nucleotide sequence: TGTGCCAGCAGTGGGCGGGACTCTGGGGCCAACGTCCTGACTTTC.

This rearrangement joins TRBV6-5 to TRBJ1-2; TRBD1 is a possible D gene (6 bases). Germline loops: CDR1 MNHEY, CDR2 SVGAGI. Between the trimmed V and J ends, which lost 0 bases and 7 bases, there was a span of 15 bases. The CDR3 contains 15 residues. The CDR3 sequence: CASSYSRRGEGGYTF. The CDR3 nucleotides are TGTGCCAGCAGTTACTCTAGGAGGGGGGAGGGTGGCTACACCTTC.

This clone appeared a few times. The V gene is TRBV5-1, the J gene TRBJ2-7; TRBD1 matches 7 bases. This CDR3 spans 15 amino acids. Germline loops: CDR1 SGHRS, CDR2 YFSETQ. The V and J ends lost 2 bases and 5 bases, in that order; junction bases with no gene match: 10. CDR3 DNA sequence: TGCGCCAGCAGCTTACTAACTACAGGGGTTCACGAGCAGTACTTC. Its translation: CASSLLTTGVHEQYF.

This clone was counted a single time. J is TRBJ2-1 and V is TRBV5-6, with a weak D call TRBD2 (5 bases). The CDR3 has 15 amino acids. The V end lost 5 bases, the J end lost 0 bases, and 12 bases lay between the germline ends. Germline-derived CDR1 and CDR2 are SGHDT and YYEEEE. The CDR3 region is CASRGAPSSYNEQFF. CDR3 in DNA: TGTGCCAGCAGGGGAGCCCCGAGCTCCTACAATGAGCAGTTCTTC.

The V and J genes are TRBV5-1 and TRBJ2-1, with 7 bases identical to TRBD2. This CDR3 is built from 14 residues. The J segment lost 12 bases and the V segment lost 2 bases, leaving 11 bases of the junction unmatched. The germline V gene encodes CDR1 SGHRS and CDR2 YFSETQ. The CDR3 nucleotides are TGCGCCAGCAGCTTTTCCCAGGGTGCGGGAGTGCAGTTCTTC. Translation gives CASSFSQGAGVQFF.

The chain is built from TRBV4-2 and TRBJ2-1; 11 nucleotides line up with TRBD2. V lost 5 bases to trimming and J lost 4 bases; unmatched junction nucleotides: 4. The CDR3 spans 15 residues. Germline V gene lookup returns CDR1 LGHNA and CDR2 YNFKEQ. In DNA, the CDR3 is TGTGCCAGCAGCTACGGGACTAGCGGATACAATGAGCAGTTCTTC. Its protein product is CASSYGTSGYNEQFF.

The chain links TRBV28 to TRBJ2-5; D is undetermined. Near its end, the DNA agrees better with TRBJ2-7, so the J call may be wrong. Germline assignment: CDR1 MDHEN and CDR2 SYDVKM. The CDR3 consists of 16 residues. CDR3 amino acids: CASSFSTDRSSYEQYF. As DNA, the CDR3 is TGTGCCAGCAGTTTCAGTACAGACCGTAGCTCCTACGAGCAGTACTTC.

The chain uses TRBV23-1 and TRBJ1-5; the match to TRBD1 covers 7 bases. TRBV23-1 is an ORF, and what it does is uncertain. The J segment lost 1 base and the V segment lost 6 bases, leaving 12 bases of the junction unmatched. The CDR3 covers 17 residues. The CDR3 DNA reads TGCGCCAGCAGGGAAAGGACAGGAGGGCAGAGCAATCAGCCCCAGCATTTT. Protein: CASRERTGGQSNQPQHF.

The CDR3 coding sequence is TGCGCCAGCAGCCAATCGGGCCGCCTTCCTAGCAATGAGCAGTTCTTC. Amino acids: CASSQSGRLPSNEQFF. J is TRBJ2-1 and V is TRBV4-1, with D unresolved. V lost 2 bases and J lost 6, with 17 bases in between. The CDR3 sequence is 16 residues long. Germline lookup yields CDR1 MGHRA and CDR2 YSYEKL.

V gene TRBV19 combines with J gene TRBJ1-5; TRBD1 agrees at 9 bases. The germline gives CDR1 LNHDA, CDR2 SQIVND (reference sequence). The CDR3 length is 18 residues. The junction had 7 bases not matched to a gene; V was cut back by 1 base and J by 0 bases. The DNA of the CDR3 is TGTGCCAGTAGTATAGTCGGTGGGGACAGGGATAGCAATCAGCCCCAGCATTTT. It codes for CASSIVGGDRDSNQPQHF.

The chain recombines TRBV5-4 with TRBJ1-2; no firm D call. V lost 7 bases to trimming and J lost 8 bases, with 15 bases between them. Per germline, CDR1 SGHNT and CDR2 YYREEE (reference sequence). There are 12 residues in the CDR3. DNA for the CDR3: TGTGCCAGCCGAGGCGGTCAAAGGGGCTACACCTTC. Its protein product is CASRGGQRGYTF.

The chain combines TRBV20-1 with TRBJ2-1; D is ambiguous. The V gene lost 3 bases and the J gene lost 9 bases, with 6 bases spanning the gap. The CDR3 runs 10 residues. Germline V gives CDR1 DFQATT, CDR2 SNEGSKA (reference sequence). CDR3 residues: CSARRSEQFF. In DNA, the CDR3 is TGCAGTGCTAGGAGGAGTGAGCAGTTCTTC.

This chain uses TRBV9 with TRBJ1-3, with D unresolved. Germline CDR1 is SGDLS and CDR2 is YYNGEE. The CDR3 consists of 13 residues. The V and J ends lost 0 bases and 5 bases respectively, with 6 bases between them. CDR3 loop: CASSVDWRNTIYF. The DNA for the CDR3 is TGTGCCAGCAGCGTAGATTGGCGAAACACCATATATTTT.

The rearrangement links TRBV5-4 to TRBJ2-5; 9 nucleotides line up with TRBD2. V was pared by 1 base and J by 1 base, with 2 bases of the junction left unmatched. CDR1 is SGHNT and CDR2 is YYREEE in the germline V gene (reference sequence). The CDR3 spans 15 residues. CDR3 sequence reads: CASSLTSGSQETQYF. The CDR3 coding sequence is TGTGCCAGCAGCTTGACTAGCGGGTCCCAAGAGACCCAGTACTTC.

CDR3 coding DNA: TGTGCCAGCAGGAGGGAAGGGGGAGCAACTAATGAAAAACTGTTTTTT. Amino acids: CASRREGGATNEKLFF. V is TRBV6-6 and J is TRBJ1-4; perhaps TRBD1 as D (6 bases). This CDR3 is built from 16 residues. V lost 6 bases and J 0 bases, leaving 14 bases between the germline ends. Germline V lookup: CDR1 MNHNY, CDR2 SVGAGI (reference sequence).

This clone was counted a few times. The chain combines TRBV5-1 with TRBJ2-1; 9 nucleotides match TRBD2. This CDR3 is 16 amino acids long. The germline V gene encodes CDR1 SGHRS and CDR2 YFSETQ. The trim removed 2 bases at V and 0 bases at J, leaving 3 bases unmatched. Written as DNA, the CDR3 is TGCGCCAGCAGCTTTTCTAGCGGGAACTCCTACAATGAGCAGTTCTTC. It specifies CASSFSSGNSYNEQFF.

This clone was recorded only once. The chain is built from TRBV19 and TRBJ2-7; TRBD1 agrees at 8 bases. Germline V gene lookup returns CDR1 LNHDA and CDR2 SQIVND (reference sequence). The length of the CDR3 is 15 residues. The ends lost 6 bases at V and 2 bases at J; junction bases unmatched: 9. CDR3 DNA: TGTGCCAGTAGCCCTCAGAGACAGGGGACCTACGAGCAGTACTTC. This sequence encodes CASSPQRQGTYEQYF.

V usage is TRBV6-5 and J usage is TRBJ1-5, with a tentative D call TRBD1 (5 bases). The germline gives CDR1 MNHEY, CDR2 SVGAGI. Trimming pared 0 bases from V and 7 bases from J, leaving 10 bases between. There are 14 residues in the CDR3. CDR3 DNA sequence: TGTGCCAGCAGTTACTCCAGGGTCGAACAGCCCCAGCATTTT. Its translation: CASSYSRVEQPQHF.

The chain has TRBV5-5 and TRBJ1-4; no firm D call. The germline V and J ends were trimmed by 2 bases and 7 bases, with 12 bases remaining between them. The CDR3 consists of 14 residues. Germline V lookup: CDR1 SGHKS, CDR2 YYEKEE (reference sequence). CDR3: CASSFLALSEKLFF. CDR3 coding DNA: TGTGCCAGCAGCTTCCTCGCCCTTAGTGAAAAACTGTTTTTT. Filled out from reference TRBV5-5 and TRBJ1-4, the complete variable domain reads DAGVTQSPTHLIKTRGQQVTLRCSPISGHKSVSWYQQVLGQGPQFIFQYYEKEERGRGNFPDRFSARQFPNYSSELNVNALLLGDSALYLCASSFLALSEKLFFGSGTQLSVL.

CDR3: CASSEAGGSQPQHF. The CDR3 DNA is TGTGCCAGCAGTGAAGCAGGGGGCAGTCAGCCCCAGCATTTT. The J gene is TRBJ1-5, the V gene TRBV6-1; 7 bases map to TRBD1. The CDR3 extends over 14 amino acids. The germline V gene has CDR1 MNHNS and CDR2 SASEGT. After removal of 0 bases from V and 6 bases from J, the junction contained 2 bases not matched to a gene.

V usage is TRBV6-5 and J usage is TRBJ2-5; TRBD1 matches 9 bases. This CDR3 is built from 14 residues. Trimming took 5 bases from V and 7 from J; bases not matched to a gene: 8. CDR1 is MNHEY and CDR2 is SVGAGI in the germline V gene. CDR3 sequence reads: CASSRTGGLVTQYF. The CDR3 DNA follows: TGTGCCAGCAGTCGCACAGGGGGCCTAGTGACCCAGTACTTC.

J is TRBJ1-6 and V is TRBV5-4; 8 nucleotides match TRBD1. From germline, CDR1 is SGHNT and CDR2 YYREEE (reference sequence). CDR3 length: 15 residues. The V and J ends lost 4 bases and 7 bases, in that order; junction bases with no gene match: 7. CDR3 nucleotide sequence: TGTGCCAGCAGCCCAAGGACAGGGCGGAATTCACCCCTCCACTTT. Its protein is CASSPRTGRNSPLHF.

This clone was observed a single time. V gene TRBV5-4 combines with J gene TRBJ1-2; D might be TRBD1 (6 bases). Trimming removed 6 bases at V and 3 bases at J, with 18 bases between. The germline V gene encodes CDR1 SGHNT and CDR2 YYREEE (reference sequence). This CDR3 comprises 15 residues. DNA of the CDR3: TGTGCCAGCACCCTCGGGGGAGGGGGTGACTATGGCTACACCTTC. Translating gives CASTLGGGGDYGYTF.

The rearrangement uses TRBV15 and TRBJ2-3; the D call may be TRBD1 or TRBD2 (6 bases each). Germline CDR1 and CDR2: LNHNV and YYDKDF (reference sequence). Trimming removed 4 bases at V and 0 bases at J, with 11 bases between. The CDR3 has 15 residues. The DNA for the CDR3 is TGTGCCACCAGCACCAGGGGAGGAAGCACAGATACGCAGTATTTT. Its translation: CATSTRGGSTDTQYF. Full variable domain (outside the CDR3, taken from reference TRBV15 and TRBJ2-3): DAMVIQNPRYQVTQFGKPVTLSCSQTLNHNVMYWYQQKSSQAPKLLFHYYDKDFNNEADTPDNFQSRRPNTSFCFLDIRSPGLGDTAMYLCATSTRGGSTDTQYFGPGTRLTVL.

The V and J genes are TRBV9 and TRBJ1-3; D unresolved. Germline CDR1 SGDLS, CDR2 YYNGEE. The CDR3 sequence is 14 residues long. V lost 0 bases and J lost 3, with 7 bases in between. The CDR3 loop is CASSVAVIGNTIYF. The CDR3 DNA sequence: TGTGCCAGCAGCGTAGCAGTAATTGGAAACACCATATATTTT.